The present TCR beta chain was sequenced within a study of T cells in tuberculosis. Background on the study: T cells were selected with CD1B tetramers loaded with glucose monomycolate. This South African cohort compared adolescents with or without latent tuberculosis against adults with active tuberculosis.

Data came from immunoSEQ multiplex PCR; TCRdb stores just in-frame clones and leaves some out. This sample has roughly 30,000 clones; around 86% occur once, and the top ten carry 4% to 6.5%. Study conclusions and caveats: Smaller distances to GMM-specific TCRs suggested their expansion in active tuberculosis.

Comment on this clone: Its antigen remains unknown.

The germline gives CDR1 MGHRA, CDR2 YSYEKL. V was pared by 5 bases and J by 10 bases, with 7 bases of the junction left unmatched. The CDR3 consists of 14 residues. Time point here: new active TB diagnosis, blood taken before or within 7 days of starting treatment. Each patient had positive sputum smear microscopy and/or positive culture. The sequences come from PBMCs, collected at tuberculosis diagnosis. This clonotype was sampled from an adult with tuberculosis. The chain has TRBV4-1 and TRBJ1-6; TRBD1 agrees at 8 bases. Written as DNA, the CDR3 is TGCGCCAGCAGCGACAGGGGCGTCAACTCACCCCTCCACTTT. Protein product: CASSDRGVNSPLHF.